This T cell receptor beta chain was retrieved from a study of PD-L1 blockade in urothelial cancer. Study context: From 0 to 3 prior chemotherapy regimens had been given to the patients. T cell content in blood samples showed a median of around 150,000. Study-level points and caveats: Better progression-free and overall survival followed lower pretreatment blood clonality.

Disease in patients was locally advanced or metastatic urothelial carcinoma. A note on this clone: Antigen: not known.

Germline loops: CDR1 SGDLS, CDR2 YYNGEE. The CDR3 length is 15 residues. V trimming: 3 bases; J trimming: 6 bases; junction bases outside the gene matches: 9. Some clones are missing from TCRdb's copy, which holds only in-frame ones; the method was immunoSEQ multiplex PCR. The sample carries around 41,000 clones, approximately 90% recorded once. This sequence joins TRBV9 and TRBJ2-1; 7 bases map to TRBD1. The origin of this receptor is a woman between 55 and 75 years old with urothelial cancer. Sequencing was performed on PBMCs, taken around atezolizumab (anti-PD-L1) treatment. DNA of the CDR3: TGTGCCAGCAGCGCAGGGACAGCCAGCCCCAATGAGCAGTTCTTC. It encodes CASSAGTASPNEQFF.